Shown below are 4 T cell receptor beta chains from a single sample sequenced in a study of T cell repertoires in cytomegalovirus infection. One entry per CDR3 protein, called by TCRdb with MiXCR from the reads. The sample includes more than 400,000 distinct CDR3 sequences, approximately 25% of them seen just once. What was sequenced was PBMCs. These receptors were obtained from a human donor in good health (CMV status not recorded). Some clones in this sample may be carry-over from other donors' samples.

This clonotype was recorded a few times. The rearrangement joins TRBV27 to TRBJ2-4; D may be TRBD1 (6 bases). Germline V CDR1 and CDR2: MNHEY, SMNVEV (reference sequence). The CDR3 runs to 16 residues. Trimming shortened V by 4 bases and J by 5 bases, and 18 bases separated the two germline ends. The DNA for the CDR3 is TGTGCCAGCAGTTGGAGGTCAGGGGACCGTCAAAACATTCAGTACTTC. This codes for CASSWRSGDRQNIQYF.

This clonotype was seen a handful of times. CDR3 sequence reads: CASSSVPQGLDYGYTF. The CDR3 nucleotides read TGTGCCAGCAGTTCCGTACCCCAGGGGCTGGACTATGGCTACACCTTC. The rearrangement joins TRBV6-5 to TRBJ1-2; D possibly corresponds to TRBD1 (6 bases). CDR1 and CDR2 (germline): MNHEY, SVGAGI. CDR3 size: 16 residues. Trimming shortened V by 4 bases and J by 3 bases, and 18 bases separated the two germline ends.

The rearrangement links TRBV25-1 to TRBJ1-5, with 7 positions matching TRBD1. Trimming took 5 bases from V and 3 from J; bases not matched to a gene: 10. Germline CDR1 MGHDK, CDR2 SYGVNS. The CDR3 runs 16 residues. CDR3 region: CASSPGGKGANQPQHF. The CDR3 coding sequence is TGTGCCAGCAGTCCTGGGGGGAAGGGGGCCAATCAGCCCCAGCATTTT.

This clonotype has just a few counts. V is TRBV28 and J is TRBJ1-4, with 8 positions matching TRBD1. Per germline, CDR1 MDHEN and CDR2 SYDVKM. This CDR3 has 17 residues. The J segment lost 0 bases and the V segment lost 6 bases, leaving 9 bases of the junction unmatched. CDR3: CASSWWTGITTNEKLFF. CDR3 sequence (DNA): TGTGCCAGCAGCTGGTGGACAGGGATTACAACTAATGAAAAACTGTTTTTT.